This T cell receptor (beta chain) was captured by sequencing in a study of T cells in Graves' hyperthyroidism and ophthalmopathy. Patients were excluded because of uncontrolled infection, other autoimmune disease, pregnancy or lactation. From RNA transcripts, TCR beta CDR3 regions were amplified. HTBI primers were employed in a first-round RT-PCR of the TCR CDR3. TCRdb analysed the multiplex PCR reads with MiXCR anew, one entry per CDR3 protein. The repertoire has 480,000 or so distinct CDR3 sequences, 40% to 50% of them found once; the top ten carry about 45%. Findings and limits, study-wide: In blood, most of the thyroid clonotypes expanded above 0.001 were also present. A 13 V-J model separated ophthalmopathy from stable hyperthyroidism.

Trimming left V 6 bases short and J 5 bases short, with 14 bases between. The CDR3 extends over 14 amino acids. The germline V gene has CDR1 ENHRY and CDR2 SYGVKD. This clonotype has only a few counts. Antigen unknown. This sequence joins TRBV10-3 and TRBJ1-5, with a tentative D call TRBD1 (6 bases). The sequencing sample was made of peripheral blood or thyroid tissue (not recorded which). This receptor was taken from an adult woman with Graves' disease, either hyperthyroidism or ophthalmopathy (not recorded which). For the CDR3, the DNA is TGTGCCATCAGATCAACAGGGATGGATCAGCCCCAGCATTTT. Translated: CAIRSTGMDQPQHF.